Below, 32 T cell receptor beta chains from the same sample are listed, as sequenced in a study of T cell repertoires in cytomegalovirus infection. TCRdb redid the calling of the reads with MiXCR, one entry per CDR3 protein. This table has roughly 250,000 distinct CDR3 sequences, roughly 22% appearing once. Sequenced sample: CD8+ T cells from PBMCs. The source of these receptors is a human donor in good health (CMV status not recorded). Some clones in this sample may be carry-over from other donors' samples.

The genes are TRBV10-3 and TRBJ1-2; 7 bases line up with TRBD1. This CDR3 spans 14 amino acids. Germline CDR1 ENHRY, CDR2 SYGVKD. Trimming cost V 3 bases and J 5 bases; bases outside gene matches: 6. This CDR3 is CAISDTDRAYGYTF. The CDR3 region has the DNA TGTGCCATCAGTGACACTGACAGGGCGTATGGCTACACCTTC.

This clonotype was detected ten times or more. V is TRBV7-2 and J is TRBJ1-5; D gene unclear. V was cut by 4 bases and J by 4 bases, with 11 bases left in between. Germline V CDR1 and CDR2: SGHTA, FQGNSA. The CDR3 loop spans 14 amino acids. In DNA form, the CDR3 reads TGTGCCAGCAGCTGTTGCTTCGGGAATCAGCCCCAGCATTTT. This sequence encodes CASSCCFGNQPQHF.

The V call is TRBV6-6, the J call TRBJ2-7; D is perhaps TRBD1 or TRBD2 (5 bases each). This CDR3 comprises 13 residues. Germline assignment: CDR1 MNHNY and CDR2 SVGAGI (reference sequence). The germline V and J ends were trimmed by 4 bases and 2 bases, with 9 bases remaining between them. CDR3 loop: CASSSWGTYEQYF. CDR3 bases: TGTGCCAGCAGTTCGTGGGGGACCTACGAGCAGTACTTC.

This clonotype was counted a few times. The chain employs TRBV29-1 and TRBJ2-3; D is perhaps TRBD1 (6 bases). The germline gives CDR1 SQVTM, CDR2 ANQGSEA. The CDR3 extends over 17 amino acids. With 7 bases removed from V and 0 bases from J, the gap between germline ends came to 23 bases. In DNA form, the CDR3 reads TGCAGCGCCGCAATCTTAATAGGACAGTCTAGCACAGATACGCAGTATTTT. This encodes CSAAILIGQSSTDTQYF.

The chain employs TRBV19 and TRBJ1-1; 8 nucleotides agree with TRBD1. The trim removed 7 bases at V and 1 base at J, leaving 8 bases unmatched. The CDR3 runs to 15 residues. Germline V gene data show CDR1 as LNHDA and CDR2 as SQIVND (reference sequence). The CDR3 DNA follows: TGTGCCAGTACCCAGGACAGGGCTTCGAACACTGAAGCTTTCTTT. Residues: CASTQDRASNTEAFF.

This chain uses TRBV7-9 with TRBJ2-3; D is unresolved. Trimming stripped 3 bases from V and 6 bases from J, with 22 bases between. Germline-derived CDR1 and CDR2 are SEHNR and FQNEAQ (reference sequence). The CDR3 loop spans 17 amino acids. The CDR3 DNA is TGTGCCAGCAGCTTCCGAGACAACACATTCAATCCGGATACGCAGTATTTT. This encodes CASSFRDNTFNPDTQYF.

The chain couples TRBV5-6 to TRBJ2-3, with a possible D match to TRBD1 (6 bases). V dropped 4 bases and J dropped 2 bases, with 17 bases sitting between them. This CDR3 region has 16 residues. Germline V lookup: CDR1 SGHDT, CDR2 YYEEEE. This CDR3 is CASSLLFRGNTDTQYF. The CDR3 DNA sequence: TGTGCCAGCAGCCTCCTATTCAGGGGAAACACAGATACGCAGTATTTT.

The chain couples TRBV4-1 to TRBJ2-5, with D tentatively TRBD2 (6 bases). The CDR3 is made up of 15 amino acids. CDR1 MGHRA and CDR2 YSYEKL come from the germline V gene. Between the trimmed V and J ends, which lost 3 bases and 2 bases, there was a span of 13 bases. CDR3 sequence (DNA): TGCGCCAGCAGCCACCCCATGGGGGGACAAGAGACCCAGTACTTC. Protein product: CASSHPMGGQETQYF.

The chain joins TRBV2 to TRBJ2-7; 7 bases line up with TRBD1. The CDR3 is 14 residues long. V was pared by 5 bases and J by 3 bases, with 7 bases of the junction left unmatched. Per the germline V gene, CDR1 is SNHLY and CDR2 is FYNNEI. The CDR3 DNA reads TGTGCCAGCAGTCTGACAGGGCTGGTCTACGAGCAGTACTTC. As protein: CASSLTGLVYEQYF.

This clonotype has more than one count but fewer than ten. This chain joins TRBV13 and TRBJ2-5; TRBD2 matches 8 bases. The CDR3 runs to 14 residues. J lost 6 bases, V lost 5 bases, and 8 bases had no gene match. The V gene's germline CDR1 is PRHDT and CDR2 FYEKMQ (reference sequence). The CDR3 coding sequence is TGTGCCAGCAGCATCGGGGGGGTGGACAAGACCCAGTACTTC. Amino acids: CASSIGGVDKTQYF.

This clonotype was detected only a few times. The chain is built from TRBV29-1 and TRBJ2-5, with 9 bases matching TRBD2. CDR3 length: 14 residues. CDR1 and CDR2 (germline): SQVTM, ANQGSEA. The ends lost 5 bases at V and 5 bases at J; junction bases unmatched: 9. The CDR3 DNA reads TGCAGCGTTTGGGATAGCGGGGGTGGGGAGACCCAGTACTTC. Protein product: CSVWDSGGGETQYF. Together with reference TRBV29-1 and TRBJ2-5, the CDR3 gives the full variable domain: SAVISQKPSRDICQRGTSLTIQCQVDSQVTMMFWYRQQPGQSLTLIATANQGSEATYESGFVIDKFPISRPNLTFSTLTVSNMSPEDSSIYLCSVWDSGGGETQYFGPGTRLLVL.

The chain couples TRBV12-3 or TRBV12-4 to TRBJ1-4, with D perhaps matching TRBD1 (5 bases). The V end lost 7 bases, the J end lost 0 bases, and 9 bases lay between the germline ends. The CDR3 extends over 14 amino acids. CDR3 residues: CASTRTSTNEKLFF. The CDR3 nucleotides read TGTGCCAGCACCCGGACATCAACTAATGAAAAACTGTTTTTT.

This clonotype was observed a handful of times. This chain links TRBV13 with TRBJ1-6, with TRBD1 matching over 8 bases. From germline, CDR1 is PRHDT and CDR2 FYEKMQ (reference sequence). The CDR3 has 16 residues. V dropped 6 bases and J dropped 3; count of bases not matched to a gene: 7. CDR3 in DNA: TGTGCCAGCAGGTCGACAGGGGCCTTCTATAATTCACCCCTCCACTTT. Amino acid sequence: CASRSTGAFYNSPLHF.

The table lists this clonotype with a few counts. The chain employs TRBV29-1 and TRBJ2-2; D is ambiguous. The V end was cut by 1 base, the J end by 1 base, with 7 bases between. This CDR3 contains 14 residues. Germline CDR1 reads SQVTM; CDR2 reads ANQGSEA. CDR3 sequence: CSVEVGLNTGELFF. DNA of the CDR3: TGCAGCGTTGAAGTCGGGCTGAACACCGGGGAGCTGTTTTTT.

Turning to this clonotype: One end of the junction is discordant with germline, which a read error may explain. The chain combines TRBV27 with TRBJ2-1; 9 positions match TRBD2. The CDR3 covers 15 residues. Germline loops: CDR1 MNHEY, CDR2 SMNVEV (reference sequence). The DNA for the CDR3 is TGTGCCAGCAGTTCATCGGGACTAGCCCTCGCTGAGGAGTTCTTC. Translating gives CASSSSGLALAEEFF.

The rearrangement joins TRBV15 to TRBJ1-2; D gene uncertain. Germline V gives CDR1 LNHNV, CDR2 YYDKDF (reference sequence). This CDR3 is built from 17 residues. Trimming stripped 0 bases from V and 6 bases from J, with 20 bases between. The CDR3: CATSRDRGRTGVDGYTF. CDR3 nucleotide sequence: TGTGCCACCAGCAGAGATCGAGGCCGTACTGGAGTCGATGGCTACACCTTC. The complete variable domain, with remaining parts taken from reference TRBV15 and TRBJ1-2, reads DAMVIQNPRYQVTQFGKPVTLSCSQTLNHNVMYWYQQKSSQAPKLLFHYYDKDFNNEADTPDNFQSRRPNTSFCFLDIRSPGLGDTAMYLCATSRDRGRTGVDGYTFGSGTRLTVV.

The rearrangement uses TRBV29-1 and TRBJ2-1; TRBD2 matches 9 bases. The CDR3 runs to 16 residues. Germline trimming cut 1 base from V and 2 bases from J; bases unmatched to any gene: 6. Germline CDR1 and CDR2: SQVTM and ANQGSEA. The CDR3 is CSVEGGASGAYNEQFF. DNA for the CDR3: TGCAGCGTTGAAGGGGGGGCTAGCGGGGCCTACAATGAGCAGTTCTTC.

This clonotype has a handful of counts. The gene calls are TRBV2 and TRBJ2-5; possibly TRBD2 for D (6 bases). Looked up from germline, CDR1 is SNHLY and CDR2 is FYNNEI. With 6 bases removed from V and 4 bases from J, the gap between germline ends came to 18 bases. The CDR3 runs 15 residues. CDR3 amino acids: CASSPGAGRGETQYF. CDR3 DNA: TGTGCCAGCAGCCCCGGGGCAGGGCGGGGAGAGACCCAGTACTTC.

This clonotype has just a few counts. V and J are TRBV28 and TRBJ1-2; D is uncertain. Trimming pared 2 bases from V and 4 bases from J, leaving 11 bases between. This CDR3 contains 14 residues. Germline CDR1 and CDR2: MDHEN and SYDVKM. The CDR3 spells CASSLLQVGYGYTF. CDR3 DNA sequence: TGTGCCAGCAGTTTACTCCAGGTCGGCTATGGCTACACCTTC.

J is TRBJ2-1 and V is TRBV20-1; 8 bases fit TRBD1. Looked up from germline, CDR1 is DFQATT and CDR2 is SNEGSKA (reference sequence). There are 14 residues in the CDR3. CDR3 protein: CRTGALSSYNEQFF. CDR3 nucleotide sequence: TGCAGGACAGGGGCCCTTTCCTCCTACAATGAGCAGTTCTTC.

The chain is built from TRBV5-4 and TRBJ2-7, with D maybe TRBD1 (5 bases). From germline, CDR1 is SGHNT and CDR2 YYREEE (reference sequence). The CDR3 contains 14 residues. With 5 bases removed from V and 2 bases from J, the gap between germline ends came to 14 bases. CDR3 sequence reads: CASSVKGVTYEQYF. CDR3 in DNA: TGTGCCAGCAGTGTCAAAGGGGTCACCTACGAGCAGTACTTC.

This clonotype was detected only a few times. The chain combines TRBV7-2 with TRBJ2-3, with D possibly matching TRBD2 (5 bases). Trimming removed 1 base from V and 2 bases from J, with 16 bases in between. Germline loops: CDR1 SGHTA, CDR2 FQGNSA. This CDR3 spans 17 amino acids. DNA for the CDR3: TGTGCCAGCAGCTTAGATCCAGCGGCCTATTACACAGATACGCAGTATTTT. It codes for CASSLDPAAYYTDTQYF. The complete variable domain, with remaining parts taken from reference TRBV7-2 and TRBJ2-3, reads GAGVSQSPSNKVTEKGKDVELRCDPISGHTALYWYRQSLGQGLEFLIYFQGNSAPDKSGLPSDRFSAERTGGSVSTLTIQRTQQEDSAVYLCASSLDPAAYYTDTQYFGPGTRLTVL.

This chain uses TRBV29-1 with TRBJ1-1; D is ambiguous. Per germline, CDR1 SQVTM and CDR2 ANQGSEA. CDR3 length: 11 amino acids. Trimming pared 4 bases from V and 6 bases from J, leaving 9 bases between. The CDR3 bases are TGCAGCGTTGGGCCGGAGGCTGAAGCTTTCTTT. Protein sequence: CSVGPEAEAFF.

V gene TRBV14 combines with J gene TRBJ2-3; D unclear. The V gene's germline CDR1 is SGHDN and CDR2 FVKESK. This CDR3 spans 14 amino acids. V was trimmed by 2 bases and J by 1 base, leaving 7 bases between them. In DNA form, the CDR3 reads TGTGCCAGCAGCCAATCCCGTGGCACAGATACGCAGTATTTT. Its translation: CASSQSRGTDTQYF.

This clonotype was picked up a small number of times. The V call is TRBV29-1, the J call TRBJ2-5; unclear D gene. Trimming took 3 bases from V and 5 from J, leaving 4 bases between them. This CDR3 is 10 amino acids long. Germline-derived CDR1 and CDR2 are SQVTM and ANQGSEA. For the CDR3, the DNA is TGCAGCGTTGAGCGGGAGACCCAGTACTTC. Its translation: CSVERETQYF.

This clonotype turned up a few times. The chain joins TRBV28 to TRBJ2-4; the D gene is possibly TRBD2 (6 bases). Germline CDR1 and CDR2: MDHEN and SYDVKM. The CDR3 totals 17 residues. Trimming stripped 3 bases from V and 2 bases from J, with 17 bases between. The CDR3 region has the DNA TGTGCCAGCAGTTTTCCCCTTGCGGGATCGACCAAAAACATTCAGTACTTC. Protein product: CASSFPLAGSTKNIQYF.

This clonotype was seen more than once but under ten times. This rearrangement joins TRBV7-6 to TRBJ2-2, with 9 bases that match TRBD1. CDR1 is SGHVS and CDR2 is FNYEAQ in the germline V gene. V lost 5 bases to trimming and J lost 6 bases; unmatched junction nucleotides: 19. This CDR3 comprises 19 residues. The chain's CDR3 is CASSPTWDRVPGVAGELFF. CDR3 in DNA: TGTGCCAGCAGCCCGACTTGGGACAGGGTTCCCGGGGTTGCCGGGGAGCTGTTTTTT.

This clonotype was counted between two and nine times. This chain connects TRBV28 to TRBJ1-3; the D is unclear. CDR1 and CDR2 from the germline V gene are MDHEN and SYDVKM. Trimming left V 6 bases short and J 0 bases short, with 12 bases between. The CDR3 has 15 residues. The CDR3 DNA is TGTGCCAGCAGCTTACTGGTTCACTCTGGAAACACCATATATTTT. It yields the protein CASSLLVHSGNTIYF.

There are a few counts of this clonotype. The CDR3 nucleotides read TGCAGCGCACAGGGGGGAAACACTGAAGCTTTCTTT. Encoded protein: CSAQGGNTEAFF. The chain links TRBV29-1 to TRBJ1-1, with 8 bases lining up with TRBD1. The length of the CDR3 is 12 residues. Unmatched junction bases numbered 3, after V lost 7 bases and J lost 2 bases. Germline CDR1 reads SQVTM; CDR2 reads ANQGSEA.

Many counts were recorded for this clonotype. The V call is TRBV14, the J call TRBJ1-4; perhaps TRBD1 as D (6 bases). Between the trimmed V and J ends, which lost 2 bases and 12 bases, there was a span of 10 bases. The germline V gene encodes CDR1 SGHDN and CDR2 FVKESK. The CDR3 has 12 residues. CDR3 sequence reads: CASSQFRTELFF. CDR3 bases: TGTGCCAGCAGCCAATTCCGGACAGAACTGTTTTTT.

V gene TRBV14 combines with J gene TRBJ2-7; D is unclear. V shed 0 bases and J shed 2 bases, with 5 bases lying between them. Germline loops: CDR1 SGHDN, CDR2 FVKESK. The CDR3 is 13 residues long. Here the CDR3 DNA reads TGTGCCAGCAGCCAAGATTACACCTACGAGCAGTACTTC. This translates into CASSQDYTYEQYF.

The chain carries TRBV10-3 and TRBJ2-7; a possible D gene is TRBD1 (6 bases). CDR3 size: 16 residues. V gave up 0 bases and J gave up 0 bases, with 12 bases separating them. Germline V gives CDR1 ENHRY, CDR2 SYGVKD. This chain's CDR3 is CAISESEGESSYEQYF. The CDR3 nucleotides are TGTGCCATCAGTGAGTCTGAGGGGGAGAGCTCCTACGAGCAGTACTTC.